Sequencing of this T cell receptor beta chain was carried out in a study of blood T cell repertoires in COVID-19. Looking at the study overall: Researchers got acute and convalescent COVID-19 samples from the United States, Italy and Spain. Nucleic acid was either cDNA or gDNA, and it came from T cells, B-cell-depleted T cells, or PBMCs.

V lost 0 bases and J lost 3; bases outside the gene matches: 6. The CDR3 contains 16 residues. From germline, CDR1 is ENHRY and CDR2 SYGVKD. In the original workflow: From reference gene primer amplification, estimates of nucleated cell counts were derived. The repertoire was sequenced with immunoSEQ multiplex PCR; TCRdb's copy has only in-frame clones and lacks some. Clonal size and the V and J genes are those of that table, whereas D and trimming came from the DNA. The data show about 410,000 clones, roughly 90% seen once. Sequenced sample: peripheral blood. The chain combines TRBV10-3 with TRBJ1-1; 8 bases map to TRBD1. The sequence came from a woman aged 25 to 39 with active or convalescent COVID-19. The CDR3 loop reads CAISESIGQGDTEAFF. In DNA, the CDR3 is TGTGCCATCAGTGAGTCGATAGGACAGGGTGACACTGAAGCTTTCTTT.